This T cell receptor (beta chain) was documented in a study of T cell responses to AZD1222 COVID-19 vaccine. The study's findings and limits: The reported proportion of spike-specific TCRs targeting unmutated variant regions was nearly half. None of the repertoires were sampled until the peak T cell response had passed. Donors, mostly white British, included more females; clonal diversity was possibly underestimated. When two AZD1222 doses had been given, Spike-specific TCR breadth and depth rose.

Clones were read by immunoSEQ multiplex PCR, and TCRdb kept only the in-frame ones, dropping some. The sample has about 89,000 clones, roughly 84% seen once; the top ten hold roughly 6%. Worth noting for this clone: Its antigen is not known.

V lost 3 bases, J lost 4 bases, and 9 bases lay in between. CDR3 size: 13 residues. Specimen: peripheral blood, collected 28 days after the second AZD1222 dose. The gene calls are TRBV12-3 or TRBV12-4 and TRBJ2-5; weak D call: TRBD2 (6 bases). This receptor was obtained from an adult who received the AZD1222 COVID-19 vaccine. CDR3 residues: CASSFGGRETQYF. The CDR3 DNA reads TGTGCCAGCAGTTTTGGGGGGAGAGAGACCCAGTACTTC.